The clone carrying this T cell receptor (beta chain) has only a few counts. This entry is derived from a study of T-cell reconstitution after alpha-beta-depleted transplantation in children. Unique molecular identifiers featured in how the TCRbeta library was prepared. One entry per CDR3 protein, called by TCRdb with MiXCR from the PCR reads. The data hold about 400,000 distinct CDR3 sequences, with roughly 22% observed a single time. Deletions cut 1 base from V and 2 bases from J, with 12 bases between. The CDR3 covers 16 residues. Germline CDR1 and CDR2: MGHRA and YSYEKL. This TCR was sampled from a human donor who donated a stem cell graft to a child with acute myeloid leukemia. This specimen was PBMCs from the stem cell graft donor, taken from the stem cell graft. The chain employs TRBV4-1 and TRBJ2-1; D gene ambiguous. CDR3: CASSQVNLVAYNEQFF. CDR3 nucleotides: TGCGCCAGCAGCCAAGTCAATCTGGTGGCCTACAATGAGCAGTTCTTC.